The present T cell receptor (beta chain) was sequenced within a study of T cells in Graves' hyperthyroidism and ophthalmopathy. This CDR3 contains 21 residues. With 4 bases removed from V and 2 bases from J, the gap between germline ends came to 29 bases. The TCR beta CDR3 regions underwent amplification using RNA transcripts as the source. HTBI primers drove first-round RT-PCR of the TCR CDR3. TCRdb redid the calling of the multiplex PCR reads with MiXCR, one entry per CDR3 protein. Counted here are 400,000 to 450,000 distinct CDR3 sequences, roughly 14% occurring once; the ten biggest clones make up 13%.

V and J are TRBV12-3 or TRBV12-4 and TRBJ2-2, with TRBD2 as a possible D gene (7 bases). Sequenced material: blood. This TCR came from a man in his late teens or twenties with Graves' ophthalmopathy. Here the CDR3 reads CASSSFFGTQLGGGNTGELFF. Here the CDR3 DNA reads TGTGCCAGCAGTTCTTTTTTCGGGACACAATTGGGGGGGGGAAACACCGGGGAGCTGTTTTTT.